This T cell receptor (beta chain) was sequenced for a study of T cells after posttransplantation cyclophosphamide. Whole-study findings and limits: TRB overlap between skin or GI tissue T cells and blood was limited. Recipient CMV seropositivity and CMV reactivation strongly tracked TRB clonality.

Clones were read by immunoSEQ multiplex PCR, and TCRdb kept only the in-frame ones, dropping some. The table has 45,000 to 65,000 clones, just over 85% seen once. Turning to this clone: Antigen: not known.

The origin of this receptor is a man under 40 with a blood cancer, CMV-positive, and with a related stem cell donor. Sequencing was carried out using PBMCs.

The CDR3 protein is CASSPSGLADNYNEQFF. The CDR3 DNA reads as TGTGCCAGCTCACCATCAGGTCTAGCGGATAATTACAATGAGCAGTTCTTC. The chain recombines TRBV18 with TRBJ2-1; 7 bases agree with TRBD2. There are 17 residues in the CDR3. V trimming: 2 bases; J trimming: 4 bases; junction bases outside the gene matches: 11. From germline, CDR1 is KGHSH and CDR2 LQKENI.